This TCR beta chain was captured in a study of T cell changes during pregnancy in multiple sclerosis. CDR1 and CDR2 from the germline V gene are KGHSH and LQKENI. This CDR3 is built from 13 residues. V lost 6 bases to trimming and J lost 1 base, with 9 bases between them. Some clones are missing from TCRdb's copy, which holds only in-frame ones; the method was immunoSEQ multiplex PCR. The table records 50,000 to 55,000 clones, 80% to 95% of them present only once. This sequence originates from a female donor with multiple sclerosis, enrolled in a pregnancy study. Source: CD4+ T cells from peripheral blood mononuclear cells, taken after pregnancy. The chain carries TRBV18 and TRBJ2-5, with a weak D call TRBD2 (5 bases). The CDR3 nucleotides are TGTGCCAGCTCTCGGACTGCCCAAGAGACCCAGTACTTC. Its translation is CASSRTAQETQYF.